These 2 T cell receptor beta chains were all obtained from the same sample, sequenced in a study of T cell changes during pregnancy in multiple sclerosis. Clones were sequenced by immunoSEQ multiplex PCR, and TCRdb holds only the in-frame ones, with some missing. The repertoire consists of about 70,000 clones, with just over 90% occurring once and the leading ten covering 1.2%. The sequencing used peripheral blood, collected in the third trimester of pregnancy. These receptors were taken from a female donor with multiple sclerosis, enrolled in a pregnancy study.

This chain connects TRBV6-5 to TRBJ2-2; TRBD2 matches 9 bases. Germline V gene data show CDR1 as MNHEY and CDR2 as SVGAGI. The CDR3 runs to 14 residues. Trimming at V came to 5 bases and at J to 7 bases, leaving 5 bases not matched to a gene. The DNA for the CDR3 is TGTGCCAGCAGTGGGACTAGCTTTATCGGGGAGCTGTTTTTT. This translates into CASSGTSFIGELFF.

The chain links TRBV7-2 to TRBJ2-5; D uncertain. Trimming left V 1 base short and J 5 bases short, with 8 bases between. The CDR3 covers 13 residues. Germline CDR1 and CDR2: SGHTA and FQGNSA. This CDR3 reads CASSLEVGETQYF. CDR3 coding DNA: TGTGCCAGCAGCTTAGAAGTGGGCGAGACCCAGTACTTC.